This T cell receptor beta chain was sequenced in a study of blood T cells in healthy people across ages. Study summary: Template switching captured about one barcoded beta molecule per two T cells. Findings and limits, study-wide: Among long-lived donors, naive CD4+ cells were more numerous and diversity higher than in aged donors. Estimates drawn from one million T cells were deemed to understate diversity.

In the case of this clonotype: Antigen specificity is unknown.

A second PCR, run for 7 to 11 cycles, used a sample-barcoded 5' primer plus a J-beta primer mix. TCRdb reprocessed the 5' RACE reads via MiXCR and lists one record per CDR3 protein. The sample includes about 620,000 distinct CDR3 sequences, about 50% of them seen just once. This CDR3 spans 15 amino acids. The germline CDR1 and CDR2 sequences are SGHAT and FQNNGV. Extraction of total RNA produced a minimum of 5.5 micrograms from each sample. The sample comprised blood. The receptor comes from a woman aged 80 or older in good health. The chain has TRBV11-2 and TRBJ2-5, with unresolved D. With the DNA end fitting TRBJ2-7 better, the J assignment may be wrong. The CDR3, as DNA: TGTGCCAGCAGCTTAGGCCCCCCCCCGGGCTACGAGCAGTACTTC. Its translation: CASSLGPPPGYEQYF.